Reported below is one T cell receptor (beta chain). Its target is not known. The data stem from a study of long-term antiretroviral therapy in people with HIV. Study-level findings and limits: It was observed that HIV repertoires exhibited narrower CDR3 length ranges than controls.

Donors each had at least one pre-ART PBMC sample and at least two post-ART ones. The immunoSEQ assay was v3.0, run at survey level. The repertoire was sequenced with immunoSEQ multiplex PCR; TCRdb's copy has only in-frame clones and lacks some. The sample records around 25,000 clones, 87% being singletons. The CDR3 runs to 14 residues. V was pared by 0 bases and J by 8 bases, with 10 bases between. Germline V CDR1 and CDR2: LNHDA, SQIVND (reference sequence). This specimen consisted of unsorted PBMCs, obtained 1.8 years before starting antiretroviral therapy. The TCR was taken from a man in his forties or fifties with HIV. This chain uses TRBV19 with TRBJ1-4, with D possibly matching TRBD1 (5 bases). CDR3 protein: CASSIDGQEEKLFF. CDR3 nucleotide sequence: TGTGCCAGTAGTATAGATGGACAAGAAGAAAAACTGTTTTTT.